Below, 13 T cell receptor beta chains from the same sample are listed, as sequenced in a study of T cell responses to AZD1222 COVID-19 vaccine. Only in-frame clones appear in the TCRdb table, and some are missing; sequencing was by immunoSEQ multiplex PCR. Here the sample spans 150,000 to 170,000 clones, around 90% being singletons. Sequenced material: peripheral blood, taken on day 0 of AZD1222 vaccination. These receptors were collected from an adult in good health.

This clone has a single count. The V gene is TRBV3-1 (or the pseudogene TRBV3-2), the J gene TRBJ1-5, with 10 bases that match TRBD1. The CDR3 sequence is 20 residues long. The junction had 15 bases not matched to a gene; V was cut back by 4 bases and J by 0 bases. Germline V lookup: CDR1 LGHDT, CDR2 YNNKEL (reference sequence). The CDR3 is CASSPFLRDRGGHSNQPQHF. The CDR3 region has the DNA TGTGCCAGCAGCCCCTTCCTCCGGGACAGGGGAGGACATAGCAATCAGCCCCAGCATTTT.

This rearrangement joins TRBV27 to TRBJ2-1; D unresolved. This CDR3 region has 15 residues. Per germline, CDR1 MNHEY and CDR2 SMNVEV (reference sequence). V was clipped by 8 bases and J by 0 bases, with 14 bases between them. The CDR3: CASSPARGSYNEQFF. CDR3 sequence (DNA): TGTGCCAGCTCCCCCGCTCGAGGCTCCTACAATGAGCAGTTCTTC.

The chain is built from TRBV19 and TRBJ2-7; the D gene is possibly TRBD2 (5 bases). Trimming stripped 7 bases from V and 2 bases from J, with 18 bases between. The CDR3 is 15 residues long. In germline, CDR1 is LNHDA, CDR2 SQIVND (reference sequence). The DNA for the CDR3 is TGTGCCAGTAATAACCCGGGGATCGGACCCTACGAGCAGTACTTC. This sequence encodes CASNNPGIGPYEQYF. The variable domain in full, with the rest retrieved from reference TRBV19 and TRBJ2-7, is DGGITQSPKYLFRKEGQNVTLSCEQNLNHDAMYWYRQDPGQGLRLIYYSQIVNDFQKGDIAEGYSVSREKKESFPLTVTSAQKNPTAFYLCASNNPGIGPYEQYFGPGTRLTVT.

CDR3 sequence reads: CASTQGGSGYTF. Here the CDR3 DNA reads TGTGCCAGCACCCAGGGAGGGTCTGGCTACACCTTC. V gene TRBV7-3 combines with J gene TRBJ1-2; tentative D call: TRBD1 (5 bases). Trimming took off 7 bases at V and 7 bases at J, with 13 bases between the two ends. The CDR3 consists of 12 residues. Germline assignment: CDR1 SGHTA and CDR2 FQGTGA.

The chain carries TRBV30 and TRBJ1-2; possibly TRBD1 for D (5 bases). Germline lookup yields CDR1 GTSNPN and CDR2 SVGIG (reference sequence). The CDR3 totals 12 residues. Trimming shortened V by 1 base and J by 3 bases, and 6 bases separated the two germline ends. In DNA form, the CDR3 reads TGTGCCTGGAGTGCGGGGGACTATGGCTACACCTTC. It specifies CAWSAGDYGYTF.

The chain is built from TRBV27 and TRBJ1-2; D possibly corresponds to TRBD1 (6 bases). V was clipped by 4 bases and J by 4 bases, with 16 bases between them. Germline CDR1 and CDR2: MNHEY and SMNVEV (reference sequence). CDR3 length: 15 residues. CDR3 sequence (DNA): TGTGCCAGCAGTTCTCCCACGACAGGCCCCTATGGCTACACCTTC. It translates to CASSSPTTGPYGYTF.

The gene calls are TRBV4-3 and TRBJ1-2, with 7 bases fitting TRBD1. CDR3 length equals 14 residues. With V trimmed by 0 bases and J by 9 bases, 7 bases remained unmatched. CDR1 and CDR2 (germline): LGHNA, YSLEER. The CDR3 spells CASSQDTGTASYTF. CDR3 DNA sequence: TGCGCCAGCAGCCAAGATACGGGGACAGCTAGCTACACCTTC.

This clone appeared a single time. This chain joins TRBV6-5 and TRBJ1-1, with TRBD1 matching 9 bases. This CDR3 has 15 amino acids. The ends lost 5 bases at V and 5 bases at J; junction bases unmatched: 9. Germline V gene lookup returns CDR1 MNHEY and CDR2 SVGAGI. The chain's CDR3 is CASSTLTGGKTEAFF. CDR3 in DNA: TGTGCCAGCAGTACCTTGACAGGGGGTAAAACTGAAGCTTTCTTT.

The chain links TRBV7-2 to TRBJ1-2, with a weak D call TRBD1 (5 bases). Germline CDR1 is SGHTA and CDR2 is FQGNSA. V dropped 5 bases and J dropped 8 bases, with 21 bases sitting between them. CDR3 length: 15 residues. The CDR3 nucleotides read TGTGCCAGCAGCCCCGGAGGAAGGGGCGCGAAAGGCTACACCTTC. Translating it yields CASSPGGRGAKGYTF.

This chain links TRBV27 with TRBJ2-7; TRBD2 matches 7 bases. The CDR3 consists of 15 residues. Germline loops: CDR1 MNHEY, CDR2 SMNVEV (reference sequence). Unmatched junction bases numbered 10, after V lost 8 bases and J lost 0 bases. The CDR3 region is CASVQWGGTSYEQYF. CDR3 DNA: TGTGCCAGCGTACAGTGGGGGGGGACCTCCTACGAGCAGTACTTC.

This chain connects TRBV6-6 to TRBJ1-2, with unresolved D. V lost 6 bases and J 8 bases, leaving 25 bases between the germline ends. The CDR3 runs 16 residues. Germline CDR1 MNHNY, CDR2 SVGAGI (reference sequence). The CDR3 DNA sequence: TGTGCCAGCAGCCGATCCCTGGGGTCCCGTTTTGGCGGCTACACCTTC. It specifies CASSRSLGSRFGGYTF.

The V gene is TRBV7-9, the J gene TRBJ1-2; D ambiguous. V shed 4 bases and J shed 0 bases, with 12 bases lying between them. The CDR3 contains 15 residues. CDR1 is SEHNR, CDR2 FQNEAQ, per germline (reference sequence). CDR3 sequence reads: CASSSPVAPNYGYTF. CDR3 sequence (DNA): TGTGCCAGCAGCTCGCCGGTGGCCCCTAACTATGGCTACACCTTC.

This chain links TRBV2 with TRBJ2-6; D ambiguous. V lost 1 base and J 0 bases, leaving 10 bases between the germline ends. This CDR3 has 17 amino acids. Germline CDR1 and CDR2: SNHLY and FYNNEI. CDR3 residues: CASSEETASSGANVLTF. The CDR3 DNA is TGTGCCAGCAGTGAAGAAACGGCCTCCTCTGGGGCCAACGTCCTGACTTTC.